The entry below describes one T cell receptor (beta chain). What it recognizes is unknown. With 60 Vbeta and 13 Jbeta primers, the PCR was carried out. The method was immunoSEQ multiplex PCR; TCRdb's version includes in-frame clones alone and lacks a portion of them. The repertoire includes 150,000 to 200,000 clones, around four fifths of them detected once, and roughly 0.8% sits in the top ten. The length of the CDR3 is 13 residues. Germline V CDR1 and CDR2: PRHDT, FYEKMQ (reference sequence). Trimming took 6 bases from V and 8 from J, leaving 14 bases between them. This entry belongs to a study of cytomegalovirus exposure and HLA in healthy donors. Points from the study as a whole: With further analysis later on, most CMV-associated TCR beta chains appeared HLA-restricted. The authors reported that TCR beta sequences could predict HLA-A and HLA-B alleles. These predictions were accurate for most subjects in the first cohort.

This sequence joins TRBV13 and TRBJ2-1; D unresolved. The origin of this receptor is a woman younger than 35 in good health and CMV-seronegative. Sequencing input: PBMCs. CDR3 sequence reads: CASSWAYMYEQFF. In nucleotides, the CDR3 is TGTGCCAGCAGTTGGGCCTATATGTATGAGCAGTTCTTC.